This entry describes one TCR beta chain. Unique molecular identifiers were attached to individual cDNA molecules during library preparation. From the RACE reads, TCRdb called clonotypes with MiXCR, one entry per CDR3 protein. Among roughly 69,000 distinct CDR3 sequences listed, approximately 10% were seen once. Trimming cost V 4 bases and J 0 bases, with 8 bases left between them. The CDR3 loop spans 13 amino acids. Germline CDR1 and CDR2: SGHRS and YFSETQ. This sample is drawn from a study of human T cells and chemical hapten exposure. The time point: patch test 2, 6 weeks after DPC sensitization. The treatment denotes: therapeutic diphenylcyclopropenone sensitization with weekly scalp DPC. The authors extracted total RNA from unfractionated whole blood.

V and J are TRBV5-1 and TRBJ2-7; D is undetermined. This receptor was obtained from a woman aged 50 to 65 with alopecia areata. Some clones in this sample may be carry-over from other donors' samples. The specimen was whole blood, collected in connection with sensitization to the hapten diphenylcyclopropenone (DPC). Here the CDR3 reads CASSISPSYEQYF. The DNA for the CDR3 is TGCGCCAGCAGCATTAGTCCCTCCTACGAGCAGTACTTC.